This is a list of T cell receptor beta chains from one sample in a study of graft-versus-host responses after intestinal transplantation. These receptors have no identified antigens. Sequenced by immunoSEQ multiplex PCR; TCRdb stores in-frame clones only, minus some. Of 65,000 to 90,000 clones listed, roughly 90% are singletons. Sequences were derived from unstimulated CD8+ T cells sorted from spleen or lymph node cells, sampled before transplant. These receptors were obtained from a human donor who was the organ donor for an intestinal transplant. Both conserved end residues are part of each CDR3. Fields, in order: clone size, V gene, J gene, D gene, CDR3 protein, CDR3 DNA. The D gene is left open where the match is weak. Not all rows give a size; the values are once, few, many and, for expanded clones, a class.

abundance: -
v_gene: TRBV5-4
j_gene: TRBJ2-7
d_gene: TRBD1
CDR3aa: CASSSGTDYEQYF
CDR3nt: TGTGCCAGCAGCTCCGGGACAGACTACGAGCAGTACTTC

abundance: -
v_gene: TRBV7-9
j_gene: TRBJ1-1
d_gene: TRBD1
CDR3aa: CASSLVTGRGVRNTEAFF
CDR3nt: TGTGCCAGCAGCTTAGTTACTGGCAGGGGGGTTCGGAACACTGAAGCTTTCTTT

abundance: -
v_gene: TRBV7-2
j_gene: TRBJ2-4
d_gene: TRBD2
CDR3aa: CASSGLAGGLDIQYF
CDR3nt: TGTGCCAGCAGCGGGTTAGCGGGGGGGCTGGACATTCAGTACTTC

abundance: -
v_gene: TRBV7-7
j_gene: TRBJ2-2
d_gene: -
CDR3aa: CASTLSLNTGELFF
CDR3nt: TGTGCTAGCACCTTGAGTCTGAACACCGGGGAGCTGTTTTTT

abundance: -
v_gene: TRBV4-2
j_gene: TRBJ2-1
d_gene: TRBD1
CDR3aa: CASSQDNAWRQGVNEQFF
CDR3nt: TGTGCCAGCAGCCAAGATAATGCGTGGAGACAGGGCGTAAATGAGCAGTTCTTC

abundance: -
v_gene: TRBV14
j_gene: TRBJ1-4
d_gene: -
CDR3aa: CASSPGNWESEKLFF
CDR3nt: TGTGCCAGCAGCCCAGGAAACTGGGAGAGTGAAAAACTGTTTTTT

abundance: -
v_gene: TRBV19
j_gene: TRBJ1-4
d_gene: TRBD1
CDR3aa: CASSIHPWDRDREKLFF
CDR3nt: TGTGCCAGTAGTATACACCCCTGGGACAGGGATAGGGAAAAACTGTTTTTT

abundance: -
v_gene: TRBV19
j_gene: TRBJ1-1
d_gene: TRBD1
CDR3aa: CASSTRQGEDAF
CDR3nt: TGTGCCAGTAGTACACGACAGGGGGAAGACGCCTTT

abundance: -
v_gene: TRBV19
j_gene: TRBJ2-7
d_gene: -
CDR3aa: CASSIGTDYEQYF
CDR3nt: TGTGCCAGTAGTATAGGGACAGACTACGAGCAGTACTTC

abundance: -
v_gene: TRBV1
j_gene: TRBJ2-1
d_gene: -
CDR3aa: CTSSQPLTSGGGAQFF
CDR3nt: TGCACCAGCAGCCAACCTCTGACTAGCGGGGGAGGTGCGCAGTTCTTC

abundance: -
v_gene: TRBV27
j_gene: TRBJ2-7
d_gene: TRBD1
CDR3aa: CASSLGTGIYEQYF
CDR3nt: TGTGCCAGCAGTTTGGGGACAGGGATCTACGAGCAGTACTTC

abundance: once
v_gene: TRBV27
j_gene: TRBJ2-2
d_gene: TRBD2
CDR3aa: CASSLSWTSGGPTGTGELFF
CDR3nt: TGTGCCAGCAGTTTATCTTGGACTAGCGGGGGGCCGACGGGCACCGGGGAGCTGTTTTTT

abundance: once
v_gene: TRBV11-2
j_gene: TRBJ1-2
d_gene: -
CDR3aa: CAATNLGGHGYTF
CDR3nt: TGTGCCGCTACAAATTTGGGAGGCCATGGCTACACCTTC

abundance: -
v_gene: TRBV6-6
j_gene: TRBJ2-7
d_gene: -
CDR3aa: CASSSRQDSYEQYF
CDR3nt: TGTGCCAGCAGTTCCCGACAGGACTCCTACGAGCAGTACTTC

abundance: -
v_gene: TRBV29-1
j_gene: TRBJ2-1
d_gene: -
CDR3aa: CSVEDPDRTVYNEQFF
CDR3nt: TGCAGCGTTGAAGACCCCGACCGGACAGTATACAATGAGCAGTTCTTC

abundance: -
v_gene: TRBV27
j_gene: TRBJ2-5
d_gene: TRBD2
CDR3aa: CASSTGRTSGQETQYF
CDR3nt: TGTGCCAGCAGTACCGGCCGGACTAGCGGGCAAGAGACCCAGTACTTC

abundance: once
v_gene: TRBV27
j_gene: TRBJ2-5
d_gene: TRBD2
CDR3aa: CASSFSGLAGGAPRGTQYF
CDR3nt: TGTGCCAGCAGTTTCAGTGGACTAGCGGGGGGGGCTCCGAGGGGGACCCAGTACTTC

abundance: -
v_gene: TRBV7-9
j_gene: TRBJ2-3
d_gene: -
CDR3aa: CASSFRARVRVDTQYF
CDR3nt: TGTGCCAGCAGCTTTCGGGCGCGGGTTAGGGTAGATACGCAGTATTTT

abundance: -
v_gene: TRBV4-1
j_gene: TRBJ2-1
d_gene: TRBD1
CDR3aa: CASSSGTGGYNEQFF
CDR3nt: TGCGCCAGCAGCTCCGGGACAGGGGGCTACAATGAGCAGTTCTTC

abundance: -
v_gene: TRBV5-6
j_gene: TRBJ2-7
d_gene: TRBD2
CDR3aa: CASSLGTSGLGDEQYF
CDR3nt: TGTGCCAGCAGCTTGGGGACTAGCGGGTTAGGGGACGAGCAGTACTTC

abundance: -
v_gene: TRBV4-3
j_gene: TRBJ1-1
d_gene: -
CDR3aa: CASSPTIGGNAEAFF
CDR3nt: TGCGCCAGCAGCCCCACAATCGGGGGAAACGCTGAAGCTTTCTTT

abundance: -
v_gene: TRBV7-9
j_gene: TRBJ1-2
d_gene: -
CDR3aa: CASSLQGPALTF
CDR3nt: TGTGCCAGCAGCTTGCAGGGGCCAGCTCTCACCTTC

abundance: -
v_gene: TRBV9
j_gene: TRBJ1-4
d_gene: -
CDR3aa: CASSAGLSGGEKLFF
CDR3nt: TGTGCCAGCAGCGCTGGATTAAGCGGGGGCGAAAAACTGTTTTTT